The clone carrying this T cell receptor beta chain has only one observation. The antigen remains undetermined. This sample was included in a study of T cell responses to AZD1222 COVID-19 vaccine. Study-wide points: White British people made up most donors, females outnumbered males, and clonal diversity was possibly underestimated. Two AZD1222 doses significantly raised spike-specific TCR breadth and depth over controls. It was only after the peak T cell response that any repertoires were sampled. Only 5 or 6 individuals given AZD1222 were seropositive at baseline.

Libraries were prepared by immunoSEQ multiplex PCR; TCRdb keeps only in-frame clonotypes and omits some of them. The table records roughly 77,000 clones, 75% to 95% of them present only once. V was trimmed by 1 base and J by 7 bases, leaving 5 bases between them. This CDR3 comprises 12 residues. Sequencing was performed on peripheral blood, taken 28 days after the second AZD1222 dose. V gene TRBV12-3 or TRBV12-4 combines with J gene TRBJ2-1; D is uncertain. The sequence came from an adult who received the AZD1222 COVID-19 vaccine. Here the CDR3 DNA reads TGTGCCAGCAGTTTAGGTGTAAATGAGCAGTTCTTC. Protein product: CASSLGVNEQFF.